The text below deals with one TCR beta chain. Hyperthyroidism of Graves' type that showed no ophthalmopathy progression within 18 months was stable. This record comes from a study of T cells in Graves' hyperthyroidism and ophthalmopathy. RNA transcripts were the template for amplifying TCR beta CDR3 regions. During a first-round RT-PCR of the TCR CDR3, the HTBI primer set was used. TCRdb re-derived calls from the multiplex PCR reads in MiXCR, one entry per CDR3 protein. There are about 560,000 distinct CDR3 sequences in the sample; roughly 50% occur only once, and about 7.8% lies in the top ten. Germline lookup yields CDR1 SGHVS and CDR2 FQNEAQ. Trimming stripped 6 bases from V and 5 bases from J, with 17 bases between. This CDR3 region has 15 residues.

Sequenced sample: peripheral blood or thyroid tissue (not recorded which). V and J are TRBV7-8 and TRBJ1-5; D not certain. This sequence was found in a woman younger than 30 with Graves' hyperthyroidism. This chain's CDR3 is CASSPLLSVHQPQHF. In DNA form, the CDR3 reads TGTGCCAGCAGTCCCCTTTTGAGCGTTCATCAGCCCCAGCATTTT. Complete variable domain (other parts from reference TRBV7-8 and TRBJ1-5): GAGVSQSPRYKVAKRGQDVALRCDPISGHVSLFWYQQALGQGPEFLTYFQNEAQLDKSGLPSDRFFAERPEGSVSTLKIQRTQQEDSAVYLCASSPLLSVHQPQHFGDGTRLSIL.